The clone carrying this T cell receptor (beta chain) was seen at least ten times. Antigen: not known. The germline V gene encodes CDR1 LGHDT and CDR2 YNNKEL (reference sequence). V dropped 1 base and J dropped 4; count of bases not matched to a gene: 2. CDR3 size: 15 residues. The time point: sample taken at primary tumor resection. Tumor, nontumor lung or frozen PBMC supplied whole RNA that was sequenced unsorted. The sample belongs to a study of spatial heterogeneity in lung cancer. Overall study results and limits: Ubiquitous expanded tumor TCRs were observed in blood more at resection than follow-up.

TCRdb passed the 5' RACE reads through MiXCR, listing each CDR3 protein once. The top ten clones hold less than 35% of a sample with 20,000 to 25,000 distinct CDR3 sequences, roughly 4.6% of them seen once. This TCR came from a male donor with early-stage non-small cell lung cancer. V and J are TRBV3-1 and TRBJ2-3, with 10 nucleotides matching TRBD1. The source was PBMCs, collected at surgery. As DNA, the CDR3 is TGTGCCAGCAGCCAAGGACAGGGGGCCGCAGATACGCAGTATTTT. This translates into CASSQGQGAADTQYF.